This TCR beta chain was profiled in a study of human T cells and chemical hapten exposure. Study findings and constraints: The number of TCRs above 1 in 1000 frequency did not change after DPC sensitization.

This clonotype was recorded a few times. The antigen is not known. Time point here: healthy volunteer bleed at 2 weeks. Total RNA was isolated from unfractionated whole blood. This CDR3 has 14 amino acids. Trimming took 3 bases from V and 0 from J, leaving 9 bases between them. Germline assignment: CDR1 DFQATT and CDR2 SNEGSKA (reference sequence). As the library was built, unique molecular identifiers were attached to individual cDNA molecules. TCRdb independently ran MiXCR on the RACE reads; one entry per CDR3 protein. The table lists 30,000 or so distinct CDR3 sequences, 7.4% of them singletons. This TCR was recovered from a human donor in good health. Some clones in this sample may be carry-over from other donors' samples. The J gene is TRBJ1-5, the V gene TRBV20-1, with D hard to call. The sample taken for sequencing was whole blood. The CDR3 DNA reads as TGCAGTGCTAGTCGGGCGGATAGCAATCAGCCCCAGCATTTT. It is translated as CSASRADSNQPQHF.